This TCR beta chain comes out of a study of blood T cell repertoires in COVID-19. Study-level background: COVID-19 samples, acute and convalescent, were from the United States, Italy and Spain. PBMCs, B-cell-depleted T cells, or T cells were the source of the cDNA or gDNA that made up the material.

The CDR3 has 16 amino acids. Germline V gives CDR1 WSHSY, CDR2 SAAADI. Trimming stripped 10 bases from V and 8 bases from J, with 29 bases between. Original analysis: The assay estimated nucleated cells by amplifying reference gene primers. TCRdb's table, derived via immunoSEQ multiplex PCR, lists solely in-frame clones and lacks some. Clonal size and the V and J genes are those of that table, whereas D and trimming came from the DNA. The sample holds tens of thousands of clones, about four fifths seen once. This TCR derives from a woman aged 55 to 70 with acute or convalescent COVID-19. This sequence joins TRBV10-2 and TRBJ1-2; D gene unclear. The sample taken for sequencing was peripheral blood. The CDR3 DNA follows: TGCGCCACCTCTCTGTTAATCGGGAGTAGTGGAGCAGGCTACACCTTC. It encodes CATSLLIGSSGAGYTF.